This T cell receptor beta chain is drawn from a study of blood T cell repertoires in COVID-19. The V gene end was trimmed by 3 bases and the J gene end by 8 bases; junction bases not matched to a gene: 9. Germline CDR1 SGHVS, CDR2 FQNEAQ. CDR3 size: 16 residues. The authors' processing: For nucleated cells, counts were estimated from reference gene primer amplification. Data came from immunoSEQ multiplex PCR; TCRdb stores just in-frame clones and leaves some out. V and J calls and clone size follow that table, whereas D and trimming were derived from the DNA. The profile shows some 140,000 clones, roughly four fifths of them singletons.

The rearrangement joins TRBV7-8 to TRBJ2-2, with 10 nucleotides matching TRBD2. What was sequenced was peripheral blood. The clonotype originates from an elderly man with acute or convalescent COVID-19. CDR3 protein: CASSFQRGGLPGELFF. CDR3 coding DNA: TGTGCCAGCAGCTTTCAGCGGGGGGGCCTTCCGGGGGAGCTGTTTTTT.